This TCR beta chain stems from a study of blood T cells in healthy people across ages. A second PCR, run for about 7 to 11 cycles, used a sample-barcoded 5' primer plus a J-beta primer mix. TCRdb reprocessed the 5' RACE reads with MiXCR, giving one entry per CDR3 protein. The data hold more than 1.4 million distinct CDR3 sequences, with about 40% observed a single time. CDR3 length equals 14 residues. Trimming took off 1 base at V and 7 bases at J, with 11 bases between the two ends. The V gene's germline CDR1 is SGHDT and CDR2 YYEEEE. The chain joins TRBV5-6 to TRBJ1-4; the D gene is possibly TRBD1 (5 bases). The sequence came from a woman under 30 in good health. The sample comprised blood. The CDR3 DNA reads TGTGCCAGCAGCTTGAATTTCAGGGCTGAAAAACTGTTTTTT. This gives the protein CASSLNFRAEKLFF.